The present TCR beta chain was sequenced within a study of CD8 T cells in Susac syndrome (dated by TCRdb to the late 2010s). Background on the whole study: The study used repertoire sequencing to test whether antigen drove CD8+ T cell activation and differentiation in Susac syndrome. The clonality of the CD8+ T cell repertoire was compared across about a dozen healthy donors, roughly 14 Susac syndrome patients and under 19 multiple sclerosis patients.

Reading the germline V gene gives CDR1 SGHVS and CDR2 FNYEAQ. V is reduced by 1 base and J by 3 bases, leaving a spacing of 13 bases between them. Measured from the cysteine to the phenylalanine, the CDR3 is 15 residues long. The only DNA kept is the CDR3, 45 bases in frame from the first base. Peripheral blood CD8+ and CD4+ T cells from healthy donors, Susac syndrome patients and multiple sclerosis patients were profiled using high-throughput TCR beta sequencing. Healthy donors were age- and sex-matched controls. Bulk CD8+ and CD4+ T cells were purified by magnetic negative isolation, while CD8+ TEMRA cells were enriched using FACS. Blood was drawn into EDTA tubes, processed within 24 hours, and PBMCs were isolated by density gradient centrifugation. PBMCs destined for TCR sequencing were cryopreserved in liquid nitrogen and later thawed in a 37 °C water bath. Purity of sorted or isolated CD4+, CD8+ and CD8+ TEMRA cells was at least 90%.

Note on this clonotype: Its cognate antigen has yet to be identified. Base qualities are not provided; no much larger clone lies one nucleotide away.

What the work shows at the level of the full study, not this receptor alone: The study acknowledged that relatively few individuals were included in the TCR sequencing and HLA analysis.

RNA was extracted using the RNeasy kit, and about 0.45 to 1 microgram was reverse transcribed with random hexamers. TCR beta CDR3 regions were amplified with the immunoSEQ multiplex PCR assay covering 54 Vbeta and 13 Jbeta segments. PCR amplification bias was corrected using a synthetic template baseline for primer optimization and computational correction. The study's processing was this. Only productive sequences were kept, with reads annotated to V, D and J genes according to IMGT and analyzed in immunoSEQ Analyzer. Clonality was calculated as one minus the Shannon entropy normalized by log2 of the number of productive unique sequences. Public and private clones were assessed among the 100 most prevalent clones of each patient and control. A clone was defined as Susac-specific if it was absent from the healthy and MS cohorts, from around 960 published viral clones and from other ImmuneACCESS disease sequences. TCRdb trimmed the raw reads at Q25, called clones with MiXCR and kept productive beta chains. Records with the same CDR3 protein are collapsed into one entry carrying the most frequent genes and DNA. TCRdb, not the original authors, processed these V and J calls. Counted in this sample were tens of thousands of distinct CDR3 sequences; approximately 94% of them appeared once. The biggest ten clones account for about 0.25% of the sample.

The receptor was isolated from a human donor in good health. Sequences were obtained from CD8+ T cells from PBMCs. The rearrangement joined TRBV7-6 to TRBJ2-7, with the D gene uncertain. The sequenced DNA is TGTGCCAGCAGCTTAGGATCCGAAGCGATCTACGAGCAGTACTTC. The encoded protein is CASSLGSEAIYEQYF.